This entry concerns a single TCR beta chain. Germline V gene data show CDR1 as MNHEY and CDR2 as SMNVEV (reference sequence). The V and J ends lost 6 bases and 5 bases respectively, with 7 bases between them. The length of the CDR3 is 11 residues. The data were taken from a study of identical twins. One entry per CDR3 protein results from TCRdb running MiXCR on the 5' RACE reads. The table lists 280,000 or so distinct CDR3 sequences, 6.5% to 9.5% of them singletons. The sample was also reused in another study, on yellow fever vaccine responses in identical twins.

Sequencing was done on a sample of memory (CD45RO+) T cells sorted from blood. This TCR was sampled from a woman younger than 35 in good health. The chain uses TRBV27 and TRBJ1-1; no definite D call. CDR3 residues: CASRGWTEAFF. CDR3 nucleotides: TGTGCCAGCAGAGGTTGGACTGAAGCTTTCTTT.